The 18 T cell receptor beta chains listed next were all sequenced from one sample in a study of blood T cells in healthy people across ages. For the second PCR, which ran for 7 to 11 cycles, a sample-barcoded 5' primer and a J-beta primer mix were used. From the 5' RACE reads, TCRdb called clonotypes with MiXCR, one entry per CDR3 protein. The sample consists of around 800,000 distinct CDR3 sequences, roughly 24% of them appearing once. The same data also contributed to another study, on T cells of mothers and their children.

Specimen: blood. The receptor source for this set is a boy aged 5-17 years in good health.

There are a few counts of this clonotype. The V and J genes are TRBV6-4 and TRBJ2-5; TRBD2 aligns across 11 bases. CDR3 length: 15 amino acids. Germline V CDR1 and CDR2: MRHNA, SNTAGT. J was trimmed by 4 bases and V by 4 bases; bases with no gene match: 5. CDR3 sequence: CASSVSSGGSETQYF. CDR3 DNA: TGTGCCAGCAGTGTGTCTAGCGGGGGGTCAGAGACCCAGTACTTC.

This chain joins TRBV5-1 and TRBJ2-1, with D uncertain. Germline CDR1 is SGHRS and CDR2 is YFSETQ. V was trimmed by 1 base and J by 4 bases, leaving 9 bases between them. The length of the CDR3 is 14 residues. CDR3 nucleotides: TGCGCCAGCAGCTTGAATAGGGCTTACAATGAGCAGTTCTTC. Translated: CASSLNRAYNEQFF.

J is TRBJ2-5 and V is TRBV7-6; D call uncertain. The germline V and J ends were trimmed by 5 bases and 2 bases, with 18 bases remaining between them. The germline V gene has CDR1 SGHVS and CDR2 FNYEAQ. The CDR3 loop spans 16 amino acids. CDR3 bases: TGTGCCAGCAGCCCCCCTGCTACCTACACACAAGAGACCCAGTACTTC. It yields the protein CASSPPATYTQETQYF.

On this clonotype itself: Its ends do not fully match the called genes, so a read error is possible. The V and J genes are TRBV6-5 and TRBJ1-2, with D maybe TRBD1 (5 bases). The CDR3 sequence is 13 residues long. From germline, CDR1 is MNHEY and CDR2 SVGAGI. This chain's CDR3 is CVSSYARGWGYTF. For the CDR3, the DNA is TGTGTCAGCAGTTACGCACGGGGCTGGGGCTACACCTTC.

The chain is built from TRBV20-1 and TRBJ2-1, with 8 bases matching TRBD1. TRBJ2-7 matches the DNA end more closely, so the J call is doubtful. CDR1 DFQATT and CDR2 SNEGSKA come from the germline V gene (reference sequence). The CDR3 totals 14 residues. CDR3 DNA: TGCAGCCAAGCAGGCGGACAGGGAGTAGACGAGCAGTACTTC. Protein: CSQAGGQGVDEQYF.

The chain joins TRBV6-4 to TRBJ2-3, with unresolved D. Trimming stripped 2 bases from V and 2 bases from J, with 8 bases between. Germline V gene sequence: CDR1 MRHNA, CDR2 SNTAGT. The CDR3 is 14 residues long. For the CDR3, the DNA is TGTGCCAGCAGTGACCGCTGGGCCACAGATACGCAGTATTTT. This sequence encodes CASSDRWATDTQYF.

The chain carries TRBV19 and TRBJ1-2, with 8 positions matching TRBD1. CDR3 size: 14 residues. Looked up from germline, CDR1 is LNHDA and CDR2 is SQIVND (reference sequence). With V trimmed by 5 bases and J by 9 bases, 11 bases remained unmatched. The CDR3 reads CASSETGVVDRYTF. DNA for the CDR3: TGTGCCAGTAGTGAGACAGGGGTCGTAGACCGCTACACCTTC.

The chain recombines TRBV3-1 with TRBJ2-5, with TRBD2 matching 8 bases. The J call may not be correct, given that the DNA end is closer to TRBJ2-1. This CDR3 has 17 residues. Germline V lookup: CDR1 LGHDT, CDR2 YNNKEL (reference sequence). The CDR3 region has the DNA TGTGCCAGCAGCCAAGTAATGGCGGGGGGCCCTTACAATGAGCAGTTCTTC. Translating gives CASSQVMAGGPYNEQFF.

This clonotype was observed at least ten times. This chain connects TRBV10-3 to TRBJ2-5, with TRBD2 matching 16 bases. The CDR3 extends over 16 amino acids. The trim removed 8 bases at V and 5 bases at J, leaving 8 bases unmatched. Germline CDR1 is ENHRY and CDR2 is SYGVKD. The CDR3 DNA is TGTGCCATCGGAGGGACTAGCGGGAGGGGTTTGGAGACCCAGTACTTC. It codes for CAIGGTSGRGLETQYF.

This chain uses TRBV5-1 with TRBJ2-5, with 7 bases fitting TRBD1. Germline trimming cut 7 bases from V and 5 bases from J; bases unmatched to any gene: 14. The CDR3 has 15 amino acids. The germline CDR1 and CDR2 sequences are SGHRS and YFSETQ. CDR3 in amino acids: CASVETGATGETQYF. In DNA, the CDR3 is TGCGCCAGCGTAGAAACAGGGGCAACTGGGGAGACCCAGTACTTC.

The V call is TRBV5-5, the J call TRBJ2-3, with D uncertain. Trimming removed 1 base from V and 8 bases from J, with 17 bases in between. Per the germline V gene, CDR1 is SGHKS and CDR2 is YYEKEE (reference sequence). The CDR3 spans 15 residues. The CDR3 loop reads CASSLWWSKVGTQYF. The CDR3 DNA sequence: TGTGCCAGCAGCTTGTGGTGGTCTAAAGTCGGTACGCAGTATTTT.

Ten or more counts support this clonotype. The V call is TRBV6-5, the J call TRBJ2-7; the D gene could be TRBD1 or TRBD2 (5 bases each). This CDR3 comprises 14 residues. Looked up from germline, CDR1 is MNHEY and CDR2 is SVGAGI. V lost 5 bases and J 2 bases, leaving 13 bases between the germline ends. CDR3 sequence reads: CASSRDRRAYEQYF. DNA of the CDR3: TGTGCCAGCAGTCGGGACCGCAGAGCCTACGAGCAGTACTTC.

This clonotype was seen only a few times. This chain uses TRBV27 with TRBJ1-6; 8 positions agree with TRBD1. The CDR3 spans 17 residues. With 6 bases clipped from V and 0 bases from J, the junction kept 7 bases outside the gene matches. The germline V gene encodes CDR1 MNHEY and CDR2 SMNVEV (reference sequence). This CDR3 is CASSYRQGSSYNSPLHF. CDR3 in DNA: TGTGCCAGCAGCTACAGACAGGGGAGCTCCTATAATTCACCCCTCCACTTT.

The chain is built from TRBV5-5 and TRBJ1-1, with 7 bases matching TRBD1. Germline values: CDR1 SGHKS, CDR2 YYEKEE (reference sequence). This CDR3 is 14 amino acids long. V dropped 2 bases and J dropped 7; count of bases not matched to a gene: 8. The CDR3 sequence is CASSLEGAGDEAFF. The CDR3 DNA sequence: TGTGCCAGCAGCTTAGAGGGGGCCGGGGATGAAGCTTTCTTT. Together with reference TRBV5-5 and TRBJ1-1, the CDR3 gives the full variable domain: DAGVTQSPTHLIKTRGQQVTLRCSPISGHKSVSWYQQVLGQGPQFIFQYYEKEERGRGNFPDRFSARQFPNYSSELNVNALLLGDSALYLCASSLEGAGDEAFFGQGTRLTVV.

This clonotype was counted between two and nine times. The J gene is TRBJ2-7, the V gene TRBV12-3 or TRBV12-4; the match to TRBD1 covers 8 bases. Losses at the gene ends were 5 bases for V and 4 bases for J; bases not matched to a gene: 10. There are 15 residues in the CDR3. The CDR3 DNA is TGTGCCAGCAGTGTACGGACAGGGTGGAGGTACGAGCAGTACTTC. It is translated as CASSVRTGWRYEQYF.

This clonotype occurred a few times. V is TRBV4-2 and J is TRBJ2-2, with unresolved D. The V end lost 1 base, the J end lost 3 bases, and 3 bases lay between the germline ends. Germline CDR1 LGHNA, CDR2 YNFKEQ. The CDR3 is made up of 13 amino acids. The CDR3 here is CASSQVYTGELFF. The CDR3 DNA sequence: TGTGCCAGCAGCCAAGTATACACCGGGGAGCTGTTTTTT.

This clonotype was counted ten times or more. J is TRBJ1-3 and V is TRBV12-3 or TRBV12-4; no definite D call. V lost 6 bases and J lost 1, with 16 bases in between. The CDR3 is 16 amino acids. CDR3 sequence: CASSLGGRLSGNTIYF. The CDR3 DNA is TGTGCCAGCAGCCTGGGTGGACGGTTATCTGGAAACACCATATATTTT.

This rearrangement joins TRBV12-3 or TRBV12-4 to TRBJ2-3, with a weak D call TRBD2 (5 bases). The CDR3 runs 14 residues. V shed 6 bases and J shed 9 bases, with 19 bases lying between them. This CDR3 is CASSPGSAGGTQYF. The CDR3 DNA sequence: TGTGCCAGCAGCCCTGGTTCTGCGGGCGGAACGCAGTATTTT.